A single sample gave rise to the 18 T cell receptor beta chains below, sequenced in a study of beta chain features in type 1 diabetes. Of the isolated RNA, all was reverse transcribed, and so the sequenced material was expressed TCRB transcripts. This table comes from immunoSEQ multiplex PCR, and its TCRdb copy is limited to in-frame clones, with some not included. This repertoire shows some 220,000 clones, 9.5% to 13% found once; its top ten account for over 1%. Source material: central memory CD4+ T cells from blood. Receptors were obtained from a young man in good health.

This chain uses TRBV7-2 with TRBJ2-1, with TRBD2 matching 8 bases. Trimming took 4 bases from V and 9 from J; bases not matched to a gene: 5. The germline CDR1 and CDR2 sequences are SGHTA and FQGNSA. The CDR3 sequence is 13 residues long. The CDR3 sequence: CASSSGRAFEQFF. Written as DNA, the CDR3 is TGTGCCAGCAGCTCCGGGAGGGCCTTTGAGCAGTTCTTC.

This chain connects TRBV10-3 to TRBJ2-7; 9 bases are a match to TRBD1. The CDR3 runs to 13 residues. V dropped 9 bases and J dropped 0; count of bases not matched to a gene: 3. The V gene's germline CDR1 is ENHRY and CDR2 SYGVKD. As DNA, the CDR3 is TGTGCCATGCGACAGGGGGACTCCTACGAGCAGTACTTC. It specifies CAMRQGDSYEQYF.

This clone was picked up a small number of times. One base separates it from a far larger clone, so it is likely a read error. The chain recombines TRBV19 with TRBJ2-1, with TRBD2 matching 8 bases. Germline V lookup: CDR1 LNHDA, CDR2 SQIVND (reference sequence). This CDR3 contains 16 residues. The CDR3 loop reads CASRIGRAGAYNEQFF. The CDR3 region has the DNA TGTGCCAGTAGGATAGGTCGAGCGGGAGCCTACAATGAGCAGTTCTTC.

This clone turned up a few times. V gene TRBV5-1 combines with J gene TRBJ1-4, with TRBD1 as a possible D gene (6 bases). V lost 4 bases, J lost 8 bases, and 15 bases lay in between. This CDR3 is 14 amino acids long. Per the germline V gene, CDR1 is SGHRS and CDR2 is YFSETQ. The CDR3 DNA reads as TGCGCCAGCAGCGAGAGGACAGTGGGCGAAAAACTGTTTTTT. Translation gives CASSERTVGEKLFF.

This clone appeared a few times. J is TRBJ1-2 and V is TRBV28; 7 positions match TRBD1. Looked up from germline, CDR1 is MDHEN and CDR2 is SYDVKM. CDR3 length equals 12 residues. Trimming cost V 3 bases and J 8 bases; bases outside gene matches: 3. CDR3 sequence: CASSFQGEGYTF. The CDR3 region has the DNA TGTGCCAGCAGTTTCCAGGGGGAGGGCTACACCTTC.

In its sample, this clone was seen a few times. J is TRBJ2-3 and V is TRBV30; D possibly corresponds to TRBD2 (5 bases). Germline CDR1 reads GTSNPN; CDR2 reads SVGIG (reference sequence). The V end lost 0 bases, the J end lost 6 bases, and 10 bases lay between the germline ends. The CDR3 runs 13 residues. In DNA, the CDR3 is TGTGCCTGGAGTGTCGGGGTGGGGGATACGCAGTATTTT. It yields the protein CAWSVGVGDTQYF.

Comments on this clone: An end of the junction does not agree with germline; a read error may underlie this. Other nucleotide sequences in the sample specify the same CDR3. The rearrangement joins TRBV7-2 to TRBJ2-2; no reliable D call. Germline V gene data show CDR1 as SGHTA and CDR2 as FQGNSA. This CDR3 region has 12 residues. The CDR3 sequence is CASSSSYGELFF. CDR3 DNA sequence: TGCGCCAGCAGCTCCAGTTACGGGGAGCTGTTTTTT.

This clone appeared a few times. The identical CDR3 is also encoded by other nucleotide sequences in the sample. The chain combines TRBV18 with TRBJ2-7; tentative D call: TRBD1 (6 bases). Deletions cut 6 bases from V and 6 bases from J, with 15 bases between. Germline-derived CDR1 and CDR2 are KGHSH and LQKENI. This CDR3 spans 13 amino acids. The chain's CDR3 is CASSQTGGLEQYF. DNA of the CDR3: TGTGCCAGCTCCCAGACAGGAGGCCTCGAGCAGTACTTC. The full variable domain, with the rest looked up from reference TRBV18 and TRBJ2-7, is NAGVMQNPRHLVRRRGQEARLRCSPMKGHSHVYWYRQLPEEGLKFMVYLQKENIIDESGMPKERFSAEFPKEGPSILRIQQVVRGDSAAYFCASSQTGGLEQYFGPGTRLTVT.

This clone showed up just a few times. The rearrangement joins TRBV30 to TRBJ1-2; D is unresolved. Trimming shortened V by 3 bases and J by 4 bases, and 12 bases separated the two germline ends. CDR3 length: 13 amino acids. Germline V lookup: CDR1 GTSNPN, CDR2 SVGIG (reference sequence). This CDR3 reads CAWRGSFIYGYTF. In DNA form, the CDR3 reads TGTGCCTGGAGGGGTAGTTTCATCTATGGCTACACCTTC.

This clone occurred a few times. V usage is TRBV11-1 and J usage is TRBJ2-6; TRBD1 aligns across 8 bases. This CDR3 has 18 residues. Germline V lookup: CDR1 SGHAT, CDR2 FQDESV (reference sequence). V shed 1 base and J 1 base; nucleotides not matched to a gene: 6. The CDR3 DNA reads TGTGCCAGCAGCTTAGGGACAGGGTTCGATTCTGGGGCCAACGTCCTGACTTTC. Translation: CASSLGTGFDSGANVLTF.

The chain is built from TRBV7-8 and TRBJ1-2; TRBD1 matches 8 bases. CDR1 and CDR2 from the germline V gene are SGHVS and FQNEAQ. CDR3 length: 12 residues. J was trimmed by 8 bases and V by 5 bases; bases with no gene match: 4. CDR3 bases: TGTGCCAGCAGCGTAGACAGGGGAGGCTACACCTTC. This translates into CASSVDRGGYTF.

CDR3: CASSQAGTIIYYGYTF. The CDR3 DNA is TGTGCCAGCAGCCAAGCCGGGACCATCATATACTATGGCTACACCTTC. The chain couples TRBV4-2 to TRBJ1-2; D is possibly TRBD1 (5 bases). The CDR3 has 16 residues. The germline V gene encodes CDR1 LGHNA and CDR2 YNFKEQ. Deletions cut 1 base from V and 3 bases from J, with 15 bases between.

CDR3 sequence reads: CASSLGGGTWDQYF. As DNA, the CDR3 is TGTGCCAGCAGCCTGGGGGGCGGGACCTGGGACCAGTACTTC. This chain connects TRBV9 to TRBJ2-5; D might be TRBD1 or TRBD2, each matching 6 bases. The CDR3 loop spans 14 amino acids. Trimming stripped 4 bases from V and 10 bases from J, with 20 bases between. Per the germline V gene, CDR1 is SGDLS and CDR2 is YYNGEE.

The CDR3 DNA reads as TGCGCCAGCAGCTTAGCGGGAGGGCCTATCGATGAGCAGTTCTTC. Residues: CASSLAGGPIDEQFF. The chain employs TRBV5-1 and TRBJ2-1; TRBD2 matches 10 bases. This CDR3 is built from 15 residues. The germline gives CDR1 SGHRS, CDR2 YFSETQ. V was pared by 2 bases and J by 8 bases, with 7 bases of the junction left unmatched.

This clone was counted only a few times. This chain links TRBV9 with TRBJ2-3; 7 bases are shared with TRBD2. J lost 3 bases, V lost 0 bases, and 7 bases had no gene match. Per the germline V gene, CDR1 is SGDLS and CDR2 is YYNGEE. The length of the CDR3 is 16 residues. CDR3 sequence reads: CASSVVPAGMTDTQYF. The CDR3 region has the DNA TGTGCCAGCAGCGTAGTCCCAGCGGGGATGACAGATACGCAGTATTTT.

In this sample, this clone turned up a few times. The chain joins TRBV30 to TRBJ1-5; tentative D call: TRBD1 (5 bases). The CDR3 spans 12 residues. Germline-derived CDR1 and CDR2 are GTSNPN and SVGIG (reference sequence). V lost 3 bases, J lost 2 bases, and 5 bases lay in between. CDR3 sequence (DNA): TGTGCCTGGAGGACAGGCAATCAGCCCCAGCATTTT. Translating gives CAWRTGNQPQHF.

Of note for this clone: Just one base apart from a much larger clone, this may be a read error. The chain joins TRBV10-2 to TRBJ2-1; D is undetermined. Trimming left V 2 bases short and J 12 bases short, with 11 bases between. Germline V lookup: CDR1 WSHSY, CDR2 SAAADI. The CDR3 is 12 residues long. CDR3 nucleotide sequence: TGCGCCAGCAGTGAGGCATTCCAAGGGCAGTTCTTC. Translation gives CASSEAFQGQFF.

The chain uses TRBV11-2 and TRBJ2-7; 14 positions agree with TRBD2. CDR1 and CDR2 from the germline V gene are SGHAT and FQNNGV. The CDR3 covers 16 residues. Trimming at V came to 5 bases and at J to 3 bases, leaving 6 bases not matched to a gene. CDR3 nucleotide sequence: TGTGCCAGCAGCCCCTATGGACTAGCGGGAGGCTACGAGCAGTACTTC. It translates to CASSPYGLAGGYEQYF.